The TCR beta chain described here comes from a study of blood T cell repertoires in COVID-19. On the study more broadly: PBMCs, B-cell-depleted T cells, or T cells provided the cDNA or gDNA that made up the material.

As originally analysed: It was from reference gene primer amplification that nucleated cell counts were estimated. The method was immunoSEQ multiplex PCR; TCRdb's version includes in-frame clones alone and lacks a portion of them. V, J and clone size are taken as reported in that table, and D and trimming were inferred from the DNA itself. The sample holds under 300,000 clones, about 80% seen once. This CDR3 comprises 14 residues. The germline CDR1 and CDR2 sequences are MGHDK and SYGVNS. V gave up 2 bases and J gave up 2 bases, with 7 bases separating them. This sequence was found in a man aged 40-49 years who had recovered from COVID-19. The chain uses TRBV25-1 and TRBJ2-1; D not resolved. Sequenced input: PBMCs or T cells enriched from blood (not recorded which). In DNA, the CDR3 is TGTGCCAGCAGTGAAGCCGGTACCTACAATGAGCAGTTCTTC. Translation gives CASSEAGTYNEQFF.